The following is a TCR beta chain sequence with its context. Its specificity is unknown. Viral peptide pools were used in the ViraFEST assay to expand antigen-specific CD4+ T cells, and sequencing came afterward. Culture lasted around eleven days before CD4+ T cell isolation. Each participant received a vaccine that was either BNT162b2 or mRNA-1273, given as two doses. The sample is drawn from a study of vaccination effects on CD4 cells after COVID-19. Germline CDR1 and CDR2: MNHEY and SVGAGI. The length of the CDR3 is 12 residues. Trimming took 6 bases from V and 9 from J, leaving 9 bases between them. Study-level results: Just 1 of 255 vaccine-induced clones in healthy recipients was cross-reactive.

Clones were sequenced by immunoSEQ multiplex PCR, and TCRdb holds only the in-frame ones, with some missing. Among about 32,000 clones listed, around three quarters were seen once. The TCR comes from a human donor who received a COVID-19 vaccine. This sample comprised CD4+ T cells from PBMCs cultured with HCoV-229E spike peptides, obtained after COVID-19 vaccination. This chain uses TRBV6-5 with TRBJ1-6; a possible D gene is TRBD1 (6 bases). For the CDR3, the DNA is TGTGCCAGCAGCGCAGGGGTTTCACCCCTCCACTTT. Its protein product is CASSAGVSPLHF.